This T cell receptor (beta chain) was profiled in a study of response to subunit inactivated influenza vaccine. V dropped 6 bases and J dropped 5; count of bases not matched to a gene: 1. The CDR3 is 11 residues long. In germline, CDR1 is DFQATT, CDR2 SNEGSKA (reference sequence). Of note for this clonotype: The antigen is undetermined.

TCRdb independently ran MiXCR on the RT-PCR reads; one entry per CDR3 protein. The repertoire has a few hundred thousand distinct CDR3 sequences, 21% of them found once; the top ten carry approximately 10%. Study observations and caveats: It was suggested by the authors that few new T cells are recruited by each seasonal influenza vaccination.

The source of this sequence is a man aged 45 to 70 who received an inactivated influenza vaccine. This chain connects TRBV20-1 to TRBJ2-1; 7 bases are shared with TRBD2. The sample consisted of PBMCs from blood, taken approximately 22 months after vaccination. The CDR3, as DNA: TGCAGTGCGAGCGGGGACAATGAGCAGTTCTTC. It encodes CSASGDNEQFF.